This is a list of T cell receptor beta chains from one sample in a study of T cells in Graves' hyperthyroidism and ophthalmopathy. TCRdb ran MiXCR on the multiplex PCR reads and lists one entry per CDR3 protein. The sample consists of around 620,000 distinct CDR3 sequences, 14% of them appearing once. Sequencing was done on a sample of blood. These receptor sequences come from a woman younger than 35 with Graves' ophthalmopathy. Both conserved end residues are part of each CDR3. A D gene is named only where the DNA matches it firmly. Clone size, where shown, is once, few, many, or a class for clones that have expanded.

clone_size: many; d_call: NA; j_call: TRBJ1-4; v_call: TRBV7-9; cdr3_aa: CASSTTYRDYNEKLFF; cdr3_nt: TGTGCCAGCAGCACGACCTACAGGGACTATAATGAAAAACTGTTTTTT
clone_size: many; d_call: TRBD1; j_call: TRBJ1-2; v_call: TRBV2; cdr3_aa: CASDRDRGEGGYTF; cdr3_nt: TGTGCCAGCGATCGGGACAGGGGAGAAGGGGGCTACACCTTC
clone_size: NA; d_call: TRBD2; j_call: TRBJ2-7; v_call: TRBV6-1; cdr3_aa: CASKGEGPAYEQYF; cdr3_nt: TGTGCCAGCAAAGGGGAGGGCCCCGCCTACGAGCAGTACTTC
clone_size: few; d_call: NA; j_call: TRBJ1-2; v_call: TRBV6-5; cdr3_aa: CASSYSGTFYGYTF; cdr3_nt: TGTGCCAGCAGTTACTCAGGGACCTTCTATGGCTACACCTTC
clone_size: many; d_call: TRBD2; j_call: TRBJ2-7; v_call: TRBV25-1; cdr3_aa: CASSEWVLAGDAYEQYF; cdr3_nt: TGTGCCAGCAGTGAATGGGTGCTAGCGGGAGACGCCTACGAGCAGTACTTC
clone_size: many; d_call: NA; j_call: TRBJ2-4; v_call: TRBV12-3/TRBV12-4; cdr3_aa: CASSPRLSIQYF; cdr3_nt: TGTGCCAGCAGCCCCCGTCTGAGCATTCAGTACTTC
clone_size: many; d_call: NA; j_call: TRBJ1-3; v_call: TRBV30; cdr3_aa: CAWNSAGGNTIYF; cdr3_nt: TGTGCCTGGAACTCGGCAGGTGGAAACACCATATATTTT
clone_size: NA; d_call: NA; j_call: TRBJ1-3; v_call: TRBV12-3/TRBV12-4; cdr3_aa: CASSLSSGASGNTIYF; cdr3_nt: TGTGCCAGCAGTTTGAGTAGTGGAGCCTCTGGAAACACCATATATTTT
clone_size: many; d_call: NA; j_call: TRBJ2-4; v_call: TRBV6-5; cdr3_aa: CASSYSKSSGAKNIQYF; cdr3_nt: TGTGCCAGCAGTTACTCGAAGAGCTCCGGAGCCAAAAACATTCAGTACTTC
clone_size: few; d_call: TRBD2; j_call: TRBJ2-7; v_call: TRBV7-3; cdr3_aa: CASSRLAGSYEQYF; cdr3_nt: TGTGCCAGCAGCCGACTAGCGGGCTCCTACGAGCAGTACTTC